This TCR beta chain emerged from a study of CD8 T cells in Susac syndrome. Study-wide results and limits: A relatively small number of individuals underwent TCR sequencing and HLA analysis.

For this clonotype: What it recognizes is unknown.

This CDR3 has 16 residues. The V and J ends lost 0 bases and 6 bases, in that order; junction bases with no gene match: 4. Germline assignment: CDR1 SGHTA and CDR2 FQGNSA. RNA was extracted with the RNeasy kit, and a quantity of roughly 0.5 to 1 ug was reverse transcribed using random hexamers. TCRdb called the immunoSEQ multiplex PCR reads again in MiXCR, with one record for every CDR3 protein. This table has 200,000 to 250,000 distinct CDR3 sequences, roughly 93% appearing once. Sequencing targeted TCR beta in T cells from blood (CD8+ and CD4+). Both CD4+ and CD8+ T cells were negatively isolated, and TEMRA cells underwent FACS enrichment.

This rearrangement joins TRBV7-2 to TRBJ2-5, with 13 nucleotides matching TRBD2. The receptor's source is a human donor with multiple sclerosis. The source material was CD4+ T cells from PBMCs. CDR3 DNA sequence: TGTGCCAGCAGCTTAGCGGGACTAGCGGGGAGGAAGACCCAGTACTTC. Protein product: CASSLAGLAGRKTQYF.